The 8 T cell receptor beta chains below all came from one sample that was sequenced in a study of cytomegalovirus exposure and HLA in healthy donors. PCR employed 60 Vbeta and 13 Jbeta primers. Using immunoSEQ multiplex PCR, the repertoire was profiled, and TCRdb retains in-frame clones only, with some absent. The table shows approximately 120,000 clones, with roughly 78% occurring only once. The specimen sequenced was PBMCs. The receptors were gathered from a young man in good health and CMV-seropositive.

V usage is TRBV29-1 and J usage is TRBJ2-5, with 7 bases identical to TRBD2. Germline CDR1 is SQVTM and CDR2 is ANQGSEA. The CDR3 is 12 amino acids. V lost 4 bases and J lost 5; bases outside the gene matches: 4. CDR3 nucleotide sequence: TGCAGCGTTGGCGGGAGTGGGGAGACCCAGTACTTC. Its protein is CSVGGSGETQYF. Full variable domain (missing parts from reference TRBV29-1 and TRBJ2-5): SAVISQKPSRDICQRGTSLTIQCQVDSQVTMMFWYRQQPGQSLTLIATANQGSEATYESGFVIDKFPISRPNLTFSTLTVSNMSPEDSSIYLCSVGGSGETQYFGPGTRLLVL.

The CDR3 sequence is CASSGTGAFYEQYF. CDR3 DNA: TGTGCCAGCAGCGGGACAGGGGCATTCTACGAGCAGTACTTC. The V call is TRBV27, the J call TRBJ2-7, with 10 bases that match TRBD1. The CDR3 contains 14 residues. V dropped 6 bases and J dropped 3; count of bases not matched to a gene: 5. From germline, CDR1 is MNHEY and CDR2 SMNVEV (reference sequence).

This rearrangement joins TRBV19 to TRBJ2-1; 11 bases match TRBD2. Looked up from germline, CDR1 is LNHDA and CDR2 is SQIVND (reference sequence). The length of the CDR3 is 18 residues. V lost 1 base to trimming and J lost 0 bases; unmatched junction nucleotides: 5. The CDR3 is CASSIVGTSGSSYNEQFF. CDR3 in DNA: TGTGCCAGTAGTATAGTGGGGACTAGCGGAAGCTCCTACAATGAGCAGTTCTTC.

V is TRBV5-5 and J is TRBJ1-4; no clear D gene. The CDR3 has 14 residues. V lost 0 bases, J lost 0 bases, and 3 bases lay in between. Germline loops: CDR1 SGHKS, CDR2 YYEKEE (reference sequence). Here the CDR3 DNA reads TGTGCCAGCAGCTTGGGTACAACTAATGAAAAACTGTTTTTT. It codes for CASSLGTTNEKLFF.

J is TRBJ2-1 and V is TRBV10-2, with D possibly matching TRBD1 (5 bases). CDR1 is WSHSY, CDR2 SAAADI, per germline. The germline V and J ends were trimmed by 4 bases and 6 bases, with 10 bases remaining between them. This CDR3 comprises 13 residues. CDR3 protein: CASSGGRGNEQFF. DNA for the CDR3: TGCGCCAGCAGTGGGGGAAGGGGCAATGAGCAGTTCTTC.

This rearrangement joins TRBV6-1 to TRBJ2-3; D remains ambiguous. Deletions cut 2 bases from V and 7 bases from J, with 7 bases between. Germline V gene data show CDR1 as MNHNS and CDR2 as SASEGT. This CDR3 is built from 12 residues. The CDR3 sequence: CASSESSYTQYF. CDR3 nucleotide sequence: TGTGCCAGCAGTGAAAGCTCTTATACGCAGTATTTT.

This chain connects TRBV6-5 to TRBJ2-7; unclear D gene. This CDR3 comprises 13 residues. Germline CDR1 and CDR2: MNHEY and SVGAGI. Trimming took 0 bases from V and 4 from J, leaving 7 bases between them. For the CDR3, the DNA is TGTGCCAGCAGTTACTCAGCTAGGTACGAGCAGTACTTC. Its protein product is CASSYSARYEQYF.

The chain's CDR3 is CASSLAPRGFSNQPQHF. The DNA for the CDR3 is TGTGCCAGCAGCTTAGCGCCCCGAGGTTTTAGCAATCAGCCCCAGCATTTT. The V and J genes are TRBV7-2 and TRBJ1-5; D is unclear. The V gene's germline CDR1 is SGHTA and CDR2 FQGNSA. V was shortened by 0 bases and J by 0 bases, with 12 bases between the two germline ends. The CDR3 has 17 residues.